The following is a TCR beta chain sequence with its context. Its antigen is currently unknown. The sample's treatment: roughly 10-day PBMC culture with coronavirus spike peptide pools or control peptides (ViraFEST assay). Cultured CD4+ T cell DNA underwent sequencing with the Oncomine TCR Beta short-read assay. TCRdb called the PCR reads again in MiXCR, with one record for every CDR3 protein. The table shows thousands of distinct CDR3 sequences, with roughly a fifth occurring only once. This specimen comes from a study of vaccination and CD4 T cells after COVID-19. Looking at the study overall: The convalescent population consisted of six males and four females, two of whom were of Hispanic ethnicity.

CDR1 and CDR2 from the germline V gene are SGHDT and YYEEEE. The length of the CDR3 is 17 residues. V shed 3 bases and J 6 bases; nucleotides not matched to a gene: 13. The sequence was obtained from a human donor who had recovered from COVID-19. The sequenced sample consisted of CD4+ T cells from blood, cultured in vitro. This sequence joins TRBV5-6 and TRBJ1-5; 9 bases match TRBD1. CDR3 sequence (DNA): TGTGCCAGCAGCTCCGCCGGACAGGGGATCCTAAGTCAGCCCCAGCATTTT. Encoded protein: CASSSAGQGILSQPQHF. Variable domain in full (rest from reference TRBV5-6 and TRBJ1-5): DAGVTQSPTHLIKTRGQQVTLRCSPKSGHDTVSWYQQALGQGPQFIFQYYEEEERQRGNFPDRFSGHQFPNYSSELNVNALLLGDSALYLCASSSAGQGILSQPQHFGDGTRLSIL.